Below are 14 T cell receptor beta chains sequenced from a single sample in a study of shared clonotypes between healthy human individuals. Repertoires were generated with immunoSEQ multiplex PCR, while TCRdb's copy carries only in-frame clones and drops some. The data contain 2 million to 2.5 million clones, roughly 94% of them seen just once; the ten biggest clones take up about 1.1%. Cells designated naive CD8 were CD45RO-negative and were positively selected for CCR7, with terminally differentiated effector memory CD45RA+ cells excluded. The sample was naive CD8+ T cells sorted from blood. Receptors were obtained from a man aged 18 to 29 in good health.

Worth noting for this clone: Other nucleotide sequences from this sample produce the same CDR3. The J gene is TRBJ2-2, the V gene TRBV7-9; D call uncertain. V lost 2 bases to trimming and J lost 2 bases, with 3 bases between them. This CDR3 contains 13 residues. Germline V CDR1 and CDR2: SEHNR, FQNEAQ (reference sequence). CDR3 sequence reads: CASSLSNTGELFF. In DNA, the CDR3 is TGTGCCAGCAGCTTAAGCAACACCGGGGAGCTGTTTTTT.

The rearrangement links TRBV5-4 to TRBJ2-5; TRBD2 agrees at 10 bases. The ends lost 2 bases at V and 5 bases at J; junction bases unmatched: 6. The CDR3 runs 15 residues. In germline, CDR1 is SGHNT, CDR2 YYREEE (reference sequence). The chain's CDR3 is CASSFSGGPPETQYF. In DNA form, the CDR3 reads TGTGCCAGCAGCTTTAGCGGGGGGCCTCCTGAGACCCAGTACTTC. The entire variable domain, with the rest obtained from reference TRBV5-4 and TRBJ2-5, is as follows: ETGVTQSPTHLIKTRGQQVTLRCSSQSGHNTVSWYQQALGQGPQFIFQYYREEENGRGNFPPRFSGLQFPNYSSELNVNALELDDSALYLCASSFSGGPPETQYFGPGTRLLVL.

This chain uses TRBV4-2 with TRBJ1-1; 7 nucleotides align to TRBD1. The CDR3 is made up of 13 amino acids. The germline gives CDR1 LGHNA, CDR2 YNFKEQ. The V gene end was trimmed by 2 bases and the J gene end by 6 bases; junction bases not matched to a gene: 3. The CDR3 DNA follows: TGTGCCAGCAGCCAACATCAGGGGGCTGAAGCTTTCTTT. This encodes CASSQHQGAEAFF.

V gene TRBV27 combines with J gene TRBJ1-6; tentative D call: TRBD1 (5 bases). Germline CDR1 and CDR2: MNHEY and SMNVEV (reference sequence). The CDR3 is 16 residues long. The V end lost 5 bases, the J end lost 10 bases, and 21 bases lay between the germline ends. This chain's CDR3 is CASSILKATRGSPLHF. CDR3 DNA: TGTGCCAGCAGTATCCTCAAGGCTACTCGGGGGTCACCCCTCCACTTT.

This clone came up once. The chain carries TRBV27 and TRBJ2-3; D unresolved. The CDR3 runs 13 residues. CDR1 is MNHEY and CDR2 is SMNVEV in the germline V gene (reference sequence). Trimming took off 4 bases at V and 6 bases at J, with 11 bases between the two ends. CDR3 protein: CASSYQVRDTQYF. Written as DNA, the CDR3 is TGTGCCAGCAGTTACCAGGTTCGGGATACGCAGTATTTT.

This clone was picked up one time. The chain uses TRBV14 and TRBJ1-1, with 7 bases matching TRBD1. The length of the CDR3 is 13 residues. Germline V CDR1 and CDR2: SGHDN, FVKESK. The ends lost 5 bases at V and 4 bases at J; junction bases unmatched: 4. CDR3 in amino acids: CASSVQGGTEAFF. Written as DNA, the CDR3 is TGTGCCAGCAGCGTGCAGGGGGGCACTGAAGCTTTCTTT. Together with reference TRBV14 and TRBJ1-1, the CDR3 gives the full variable domain: EAGVTQFPSHSVIEKGQTVTLRCDPISGHDNLYWYRRVMGKEIKFLLHFVKESKQDESGMPNNRFLAERTGGTYSTLKVQPAELEDSGVYFCASSVQGGTEAFFGQGTRLTVV.

This clone was seen a single time. The V gene is TRBV7-9, the J gene TRBJ2-1; D remains ambiguous. The CDR3 has 12 amino acids. The germline V gene has CDR1 SEHNR and CDR2 FQNEAQ (reference sequence). V was trimmed by 3 bases and J by 9 bases, leaving 9 bases between them. The CDR3 bases are TGTGCCAGCAGCTTTCTTAGCCGTGAGCAGTTCTTC. Translating gives CASSFLSREQFF.

The V gene is TRBV27, the J gene TRBJ1-6; D is unclear. This CDR3 has 14 residues. The germline V and J ends were trimmed by 2 bases and 6 bases, with 8 bases remaining between them. Germline values: CDR1 MNHEY, CDR2 SMNVEV (reference sequence). The CDR3 bases are TGTGCCAGCAGTTTACGGGGTTCTAATTCACCCCTCCACTTT. Amino acids: CASSLRGSNSPLHF.

The chain couples TRBV4-1 to TRBJ1-1, with 7 bases lining up with TRBD1. V trimming: 4 bases; J trimming: 4 bases; junction bases outside the gene matches: 6. CDR3 length: 14 amino acids. Germline V gene lookup returns CDR1 MGHRA and CDR2 YSYEKL. The DNA of the CDR3 is TGCGCCAGCAGCCTAAGACAGGGTCCCACTGAAGCTTTCTTT. This encodes CASSLRQGPTEAFF.

The chain couples TRBV9 to TRBJ2-7, with D possibly being TRBD2 (5 bases). Per the germline V gene, CDR1 is SGDLS and CDR2 is YYNGEE. The CDR3 length is 12 residues. Trimming cost V 4 bases and J 6 bases, with 11 bases left between them. This CDR3 is CASSTPLGEQYF. The CDR3 nucleotides are TGTGCCAGCAGCACTCCACTAGGCGAGCAGTACTTC.

This chain uses TRBV11-2 with TRBJ1-1, with no clear D. V was shortened by 5 bases and J by 6 bases, with 10 bases between the two germline ends. Germline-derived CDR1 and CDR2 are SGHAT and FQNNGV. The CDR3 runs 12 residues. The CDR3 nucleotides are TGTGCCAGCAGCCCACAGCGGCCTGAAGCTTTCTTT. Protein product: CASSPQRPEAFF.

The chain is built from TRBV5-4 and TRBJ2-1; no clear D. The germline V gene encodes CDR1 SGHNT and CDR2 YYREEE (reference sequence). The CDR3 is 16 residues long. With 0 bases removed from V and 4 bases from J, the gap between germline ends came to 14 bases. The CDR3 DNA reads TGTGCCAGCAGCTTGGCCTCCGGTTTCATTTACAATGAGCAGTTCTTC. Translating it yields CASSLASGFIYNEQFF.

This chain uses TRBV7-2 with TRBJ1-3; D unclear. Germline lookup yields CDR1 SGHTA and CDR2 FQGNSA. This CDR3 contains 13 residues. Trimming left V 1 base short and J 8 bases short, with 9 bases between. DNA for the CDR3: TGTGCCAGCAGCTTAGACGGGGAGGACACCATATATTTT. Encoded protein: CASSLDGEDTIYF.

This clone was picked up one time. Other DNA sequences within the sample encode an identical CDR3. The rearrangement links TRBV27 to TRBJ2-2; no clear D gene. The germline V gene has CDR1 MNHEY and CDR2 SMNVEV (reference sequence). CDR3 length: 12 residues. Trimming took off 2 bases at V and 6 bases at J, with 4 bases between the two ends. The CDR3 loop reads CASSLVPGELFF. The CDR3 region has the DNA TGTGCCAGCAGTTTAGTTCCCGGGGAGCTGTTTTTT.